The 29 T cell receptor beta chains below all came from one sample that was sequenced in a study of blood T cell repertoires in COVID-19. The protocol was immunoSEQ multiplex PCR, while the TCRdb copy is restricted to in-frame clones and leaves out a portion. Seen here are roughly 400,000 clones, over 85% observed once, and the top ten hold 1.5% to 2%. The sequencing sample was made of PBMCs or T cells enriched from blood (not recorded which). Receptors originate from a woman in her twenties or thirties who had recovered from COVID-19.

The chain carries TRBV6-2 or TRBV6-3 and TRBJ2-1; TRBD1 is a possible D gene (6 bases). The germline V gene encodes CDR1 MNHEY and CDR2 SVGEGT. V lost 2 bases and J lost 9, with 14 bases in between. This CDR3 is built from 14 residues. The CDR3, as DNA: TGTGCCAGCAGTTACCGCACAGGGCGTGGTGAGCAGTTCTTC. This encodes CASSYRTGRGEQFF.

V and J are TRBV7-2 and TRBJ2-1; 14 nucleotides match TRBD2. Germline CDR1 SGHTA, CDR2 FQGNSA. The V gene end was trimmed by 3 bases and the J gene end by 2 bases; junction bases not matched to a gene: 0. This CDR3 has 16 amino acids. CDR3 loop: CASSLTSGGAYNEQFF. The CDR3 DNA follows: TGTGCCAGCAGCTTGACTAGCGGGGGGGCCTACAATGAGCAGTTCTTC.

The V gene is TRBV18, the J gene TRBJ1-1; the D gene is possibly TRBD1 (5 bases). The germline V and J ends were trimmed by 6 bases and 3 bases, with 11 bases remaining between them. Germline CDR1 and CDR2: KGHSH and LQKENI. CDR3 length: 13 amino acids. Written as DNA, the CDR3 is TGTGCCAGCTCCAGGGAGCGGGACACTGAAGCTTTCTTT. Amino acid sequence: CASSRERDTEAFF. The entire variable domain, with the rest obtained from reference TRBV18 and TRBJ1-1, is as follows: NAGVMQNPRHLVRRRGQEARLRCSPMKGHSHVYWYRQLPEEGLKFMVYLQKENIIDESGMPKERFSAEFPKEGPSILRIQQVVRGDSAAYFCASSRERDTEAFFGQGTRLTVV.

The V call is TRBV5-6, the J call TRBJ1-1; D is unclear. Germline CDR1 reads SGHDT; CDR2 reads YYEEEE. This CDR3 has 11 residues. Between the trimmed V and J ends, which lost 4 bases and 2 bases, there was a span of 3 bases. CDR3 region: CASSQNTEAFF. The CDR3, as DNA: TGTGCCAGCAGCCAAAACACTGAAGCTTTCTTT. Using reference TRBV5-6 and TRBJ1-1 for the parts outside the CDR3, the full variable domain is DAGVTQSPTHLIKTRGQQVTLRCSPKSGHDTVSWYQQALGQGPQFIFQYYEEEERQRGNFPDRFSGHQFPNYSSELNVNALLLGDSALYLCASSQNTEAFFGQGTRLTVV.

The chain is built from TRBV9 and TRBJ2-2; D might be TRBD2 (5 bases). V lost 0 bases, J lost 5 bases, and 17 bases lay in between. Germline V gives CDR1 SGDLS, CDR2 YYNGEE. This CDR3 region has 17 residues. As DNA, the CDR3 is TGTGCCAGCAGCGTAGATAGGATAGGGAGTGCGACCGGGGAGCTGTTTTTT. Its protein is CASSVDRIGSATGELFF.

The chain recombines TRBV7-3 with TRBJ2-2; 15 bases are a match to TRBD2. The germline V gene has CDR1 SGHTA and CDR2 FQGTGA. CDR3 length: 18 residues. V shed 5 bases and J 4 bases; nucleotides not matched to a gene: 8. CDR3 in DNA: TGTGCCAGCAGCCAGGGACTAGCGGGGGGAATTGGCACCGGGGAGCTGTTTTTT. It specifies CASSQGLAGGIGTGELFF.

The genes are TRBV7-6 and TRBJ2-6; 8 bases match TRBD1. The V gene end was trimmed by 3 bases and the J gene end by 4 bases; junction bases not matched to a gene: 8. Germline V CDR1 and CDR2: SGHVS, FNYEAQ. The CDR3 is made up of 17 amino acids. DNA for the CDR3: TGTGCCAGCAGCTTCGGACAGGGTGTCTCCGGGGCCAACGTCCTGACTTTC. This sequence encodes CASSFGQGVSGANVLTF.

In regard to this clone: Other nucleotide sequences from this sample produce the same CDR3. This chain links TRBV5-1 with TRBJ2-7; TRBD1 matches 11 bases. V lost 7 bases, J lost 1 base, and 4 bases stayed unmatched. Germline CDR1 is SGHRS and CDR2 is YFSETQ. The CDR3 loop spans 14 amino acids. CDR3 sequence reads: CASSRDRGSYEQYF. CDR3 bases: TGCGCCAGCTCCCGGGACAGGGGGTCCTACGAGCAGTACTTC. Looking up the rest from reference TRBV5-1 and TRBJ2-7 gives the full variable domain: KAGVTQTPRYLIKTRGQQVTLSCSPISGHRSVSWYQQTPGQGLQFLFEYFSETQRNKGNFPGRFSGRQFSNSRSEMNVSTLELGDSALYLCASSRDRGSYEQYFGPGTRLTVT.

About this clone: Other DNA sequences in the sample encode the same CDR3. The V and J genes are TRBV28 and TRBJ1-1; 7 bases agree with TRBD1. V dropped 3 bases and J dropped 1; count of bases not matched to a gene: 2. The CDR3 consists of 14 residues. Germline CDR1 reads MDHEN; CDR2 reads SYDVKM. The CDR3 protein is CASSLAGGNTEAFF. In DNA form, the CDR3 reads TGTGCCAGCAGTTTGGCAGGGGGGAACACTGAAGCTTTCTTT.

The genes are TRBV27 and TRBJ1-2, with D unresolved. Per the germline V gene, CDR1 is MNHEY and CDR2 is SMNVEV (reference sequence). The CDR3 runs 13 residues. The V end lost 5 bases, the J end lost 0 bases, and 7 bases lay between the germline ends. Here the CDR3 reads CASSPVSNYGYTF. The CDR3 bases are TGTGCCAGCAGTCCCGTTTCTAACTATGGCTACACCTTC.

The chain carries TRBV28 and TRBJ2-7, with no clear D. There are 13 residues in the CDR3. Germline V gene sequence: CDR1 MDHEN, CDR2 SYDVKM. V was cut by 3 bases and J by 3 bases, with 9 bases left in between. The CDR3 DNA is TGTGCCAGCAGTTTTGATGACAACTACGAGCAGTACTTC. As protein: CASSFDDNYEQYF.

The chain couples TRBV29-1 to TRBJ2-1; tentatively, D is TRBD1 (6 bases). The germline V gene encodes CDR1 SQVTM and CDR2 ANQGSEA. This CDR3 spans 12 amino acids. With 6 bases removed from V and 2 bases from J, the gap between germline ends came to 8 bases. The CDR3 region is CSVRTAYNEQFF. CDR3 nucleotide sequence: TGCAGCGTCCGGACAGCCTACAATGAGCAGTTCTTC.

The CDR3 DNA follows: TGTGCCAGCAGTGAATTTGAGGGATACACAGATACGCAGTATTTT. As protein: CASSEFEGYTDTQYF. V usage is TRBV6-1 and J usage is TRBJ2-3, with D possibly matching TRBD2 (5 bases). Trimming pared 2 bases from V and 2 bases from J, leaving 11 bases between. Germline V CDR1 and CDR2: MNHNS, SASEGT. The CDR3 contains 15 residues.

The chain uses TRBV3-1 (or the pseudogene TRBV3-2) and TRBJ2-3; 12 bases are a match to TRBD2. Germline-derived CDR1 and CDR2 are LGHDT and YNNKEL (reference sequence). With V trimmed by 1 base and J by 0 bases, 5 bases remained unmatched. The CDR3 length is 18 residues. CDR3 in amino acids: CASSQGSSGGGSTDTQYF. Here the CDR3 DNA reads TGTGCCAGCAGCCAAGGTTCTAGCGGGGGGGGGAGCACAGATACGCAGTATTTT.

The chain couples TRBV7-7 to TRBJ2-7; 7 positions match TRBD2. CDR1 is SSHAT, CDR2 FNYEAQ, per germline (reference sequence). The CDR3 contains 16 residues. J gave up 0 bases and V 5 bases, and 10 bases lay outside the gene matches. The CDR3 DNA is TGTGCCAGCAGCGCGGGCCGGGGAGGGAGCTCCTACGAGCAGTACTTC. Translated: CASSAGRGGSSYEQYF. Full variable domain (remainder filled in from reference TRBV7-7 and TRBJ2-7): GAGVSQSPRYKVTKRGQDVTLRCDPISSHATLYWYQQALGQGPEFLTYFNYEAQPDKSGLPSDRFSAERPEGSISTLTIQRTEQRDSAMYRCASSAGRGGSSYEQYFGPGTRLTVT.

This clone showed up just a few times. Here the CDR3 reads CASSIGSGSVNEQFF. The CDR3 DNA follows: TGTGCCAGTAGTATTGGTAGCGGGAGTGTCAATGAGCAGTTCTTC. The chain combines TRBV19 with TRBJ2-1; TRBD2 matches at 9 bases. The trim removed 3 bases at V and 6 bases at J, leaving 6 bases unmatched. CDR1 LNHDA and CDR2 SQIVND come from the germline V gene (reference sequence). CDR3 size: 15 residues.

This chain joins TRBV18 and TRBJ2-2, with TRBD2 matching 7 bases. The trim removed 4 bases at V and 3 bases at J, leaving 8 bases unmatched. The CDR3 spans 16 residues. Germline CDR1 is KGHSH and CDR2 is LQKENI. The CDR3 is CASSRSKRGDTGELFF. As DNA, the CDR3 is TGTGCCAGCTCACGTTCAAAACGGGGGGACACCGGGGAGCTGTTTTTT.

The chain is built from TRBV2 and TRBJ2-7; 11 bases are a match to TRBD1. Germline assignment: CDR1 SNHLY and CDR2 FYNNEI. J was trimmed by 5 bases and V by 11 bases; bases with no gene match: 11. This CDR3 is 14 amino acids long. Here the CDR3 DNA reads TGTGCCGGGACAGGGGGGGTCTTTGCGGACGAGCAGTACTTC. This sequence encodes CAGTGGVFADEQYF.

On this clone itself: This specimen includes other DNA sequences encoding the same CDR3. The rearrangement links TRBV5-1 to TRBJ2-1; D is perhaps TRBD2 (5 bases). Trimming pared 0 bases from V and 8 bases from J, leaving 6 bases between. Per germline, CDR1 SGHRS and CDR2 YFSETQ. The CDR3 has 12 residues. For the CDR3, the DNA is TGCGCCAGCAGCTTGGTCGGGGATGAGCAGTTCTTC. As protein: CASSLVGDEQFF.

The J gene is TRBJ2-5, the V gene TRBV5-1; 16 bases are shared with TRBD2. The CDR3 is 17 residues long. The junction had 7 bases not matched to a gene; V was cut back by 3 bases and J by 5 bases. Germline lookup yields CDR1 SGHRS and CDR2 YFSETQ. The CDR3 protein is CASSSEPGLAGGETQYF. The DNA of the CDR3 is TGCGCCAGCAGCTCAGAACCGGGACTAGCGGGGGGGGAGACCCAGTACTTC.

The chain joins TRBV5-4 to TRBJ1-6; 7 positions match TRBD1. CDR1 and CDR2 (germline): SGHNT, YYREEE (reference sequence). CDR3 length: 14 amino acids. The V gene end was trimmed by 0 bases and the J gene end by 10 bases; junction bases not matched to a gene: 4. The CDR3 nucleotides are TGTGCCAGCAGCTTGGACAGGGGAACCTCACCCCTCCACTTT. It encodes CASSLDRGTSPLHF.

The rearrangement uses TRBV29-1 and TRBJ2-1; 11 positions agree with TRBD1. CDR3 length: 14 residues. Trimming took 7 bases from V and 12 from J; bases not matched to a gene: 14. Germline CDR1 reads SQVTM; CDR2 reads ANQGSEA. The CDR3 sequence: CSARGGQGDLRQFF. As DNA, the CDR3 is TGCAGCGCGAGAGGGGGACAGGGGGATCTACGGCAGTTCTTC.

This chain connects TRBV6-1 to TRBJ2-3; 15 bases align to TRBD2. The CDR3 is 16 residues long. The germline V gene encodes CDR1 MNHNS and CDR2 SASEGT. J gave up 6 bases and V 2 bases, and 3 bases lay outside the gene matches. Here the CDR3 DNA reads TGTGCCAGCAGTGAACCGGGACTAGCGGGGGGTGATACGCAGTATTTT. This translates into CASSEPGLAGGDTQYF.

The V and J genes are TRBV10-2 and TRBJ1-2; D is undetermined. The CDR3 spans 14 residues. The germline gives CDR1 WSHSY, CDR2 SAAADI. Trimming removed 4 bases at V and 3 bases at J, with 12 bases between. This chain's CDR3 is CASSGGRLDYGYTF. The DNA of the CDR3 is TGCGCCAGCAGTGGTGGCAGGCTCGACTATGGCTACACCTTC.

V is TRBV7-2 and J is TRBJ1-1, with D perhaps TRBD1 (5 bases). Germline CDR1 is SGHTA and CDR2 is FQGNSA. The CDR3 length is 14 residues. The ends were cut back, 2 bases at V and 5 bases at J, with 12 bases in the middle. In DNA form, the CDR3 reads TGTGCCAGCAGCTTACGACAGACGTGGACTGAAGCTTTCTTT. Protein sequence: CASSLRQTWTEAFF.

The V call is TRBV27, the J call TRBJ1-4; 7 positions match TRBD1. Germline CDR1 reads MNHEY; CDR2 reads SMNVEV (reference sequence). V lost 8 bases to trimming and J lost 0 bases; unmatched junction nucleotides: 18. CDR3 length equals 19 residues. The CDR3, as DNA: TGTGCCAGCGCGACCGGGACAGCCGTATTAGCAGCAACTAATGAAAAACTGTTTTTT. As protein: CASATGTAVLAATNEKLFF.

The chain links TRBV6-5 to TRBJ1-2, with D possibly TRBD1 on 6 matching bases. The V gene lost 6 bases and the J gene lost 4 bases, with 18 bases spanning the gap. Germline lookup yields CDR1 MNHEY and CDR2 SVGAGI. The CDR3 loop spans 15 amino acids. The CDR3 sequence: CASRSTGKGSYGYTF. CDR3 DNA sequence: TGTGCCAGCAGATCCACAGGGAAAGGCTCCTATGGCTACACCTTC.

This sequence joins TRBV6-5 and TRBJ1-1; 10 bases align to TRBD1. V lost 0 bases and J lost 4; bases outside the gene matches: 2. CDR1 and CDR2 (germline): MNHEY, SVGAGI. This CDR3 has 15 amino acids. CDR3 in amino acids: CASSYSGQGITEAFF. For the CDR3, the DNA is TGTGCCAGCAGTTACTCGGGACAGGGGATCACTGAAGCTTTCTTT.

The rearrangement uses TRBV5-4 and TRBJ1-2; D is possibly TRBD1 (6 bases). The CDR3 loop spans 13 amino acids. Germline V gene data show CDR1 as SGHNT and CDR2 as YYREEE (reference sequence). Trimming left V 3 bases short and J 6 bases short, with 12 bases between. The CDR3 DNA sequence: TGTGCCAGCAGCTGGACAGTCTCGGATGGCTACACCTTC. Encoded protein: CASSWTVSDGYTF.